This T cell receptor (beta chain) was observed in a study of blood T cell repertoires in COVID-19. Study-level information: Material from acute and convalescent COVID-19 was sourced from the United States, Italy and Spain. From T cells, B-cell-depleted T cells, or PBMCs came the material, which was cDNA or gDNA.

The CDR3 loop spans 16 amino acids. Trimming took 1 base from V and 1 from J, leaving 11 bases between them. Germline lookup yields CDR1 MDHEN and CDR2 SYDVKM. Clones were read by immunoSEQ multiplex PCR, and TCRdb kept only the in-frame ones, dropping some. The table lists about 28,000 clones, approximately 86% of them singletons. The chain joins TRBV28 to TRBJ1-5; no clear D gene. Sequencing was carried out using peripheral blood. This receptor was taken from a man in his 60s with active COVID-19. CDR3 region: CASSLFGGGSNQPQHF. As DNA, the CDR3 is TGTGCCAGCAGTTTATTCGGAGGAGGGAGCAATCAGCCCCAGCATTTT.